This T cell receptor (beta chain) originates from a study of PD-L1 blockade in urothelial cancer. Study at large: Patients began atezolizumab, 1,200 mg intravenously every 3 weeks, at some point between 2013 and 2014. After treatment start, blood was analyzed at 3 weeks (second dose) and at 6 weeks.

Trimming removed 4 bases at V and 7 bases at J, with 17 bases between. This CDR3 spans 14 amino acids. In germline, CDR1 is SGHTS, CDR2 YDEGEE. Clones were sequenced by immunoSEQ multiplex PCR, and TCRdb holds only the in-frame ones, with some missing. The data contain tens of thousands of clones, about 88% of them singletons. Time point noted: peripheral blood 6 weeks after treatment start. Each patient's cancer was a locally advanced or metastatic urothelial carcinoma. The sequence was obtained from a man older than 75 with urothelial cancer. J is TRBJ1-2 and V is TRBV5-8; possible D gene TRBD1, 5 bases. The source material was PBMCs, sampled around atezolizumab (anti-PD-L1) treatment. The CDR3 sequence: CASSRLSSGFGYTF. The CDR3 coding sequence is TGTGCCAGCAGCCGGTTGTCCTCAGGGTTTGGCTACACCTTC.